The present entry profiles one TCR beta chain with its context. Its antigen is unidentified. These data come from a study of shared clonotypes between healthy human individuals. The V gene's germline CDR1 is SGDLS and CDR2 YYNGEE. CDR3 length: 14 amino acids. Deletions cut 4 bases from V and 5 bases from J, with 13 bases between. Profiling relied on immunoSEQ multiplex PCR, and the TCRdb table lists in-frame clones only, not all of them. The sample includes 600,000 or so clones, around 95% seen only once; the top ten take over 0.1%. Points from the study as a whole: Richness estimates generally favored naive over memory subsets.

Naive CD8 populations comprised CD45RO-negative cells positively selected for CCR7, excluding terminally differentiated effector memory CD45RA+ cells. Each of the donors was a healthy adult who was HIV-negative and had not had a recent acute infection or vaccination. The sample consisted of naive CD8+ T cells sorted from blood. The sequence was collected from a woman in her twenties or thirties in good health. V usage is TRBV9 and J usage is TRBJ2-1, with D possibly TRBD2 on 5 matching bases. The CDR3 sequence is CASSPRGSHNEQFF. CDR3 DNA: TGTGCCAGCAGCCCTCGGGGAAGCCACAATGAGCAGTTCTTC.